Listed below are T cell receptor beta chains from one sample, sequenced in a study of blood T cell repertoires in COVID-19. The table came from immunoSEQ multiplex PCR; TCRdb's copy has only in-frame clones and leaves some out. There are over 150,000 clones in the sample; 80% occur only once, and nearly 3.5% lies in the top ten. The sample was PBMCs or T cells enriched from blood (not recorded which). Receptors were obtained from a woman aged 55 to 70 who had recovered from COVID-19. The CDR3 runs from the conserved cysteine through the conserved F or W.

V	J	CDR3
TRBV9	TRBJ2-6	CATSGANVLTF
TRBV11-2	TRBJ1-4	CASSLGLREKLFF
TRBV5-1	TRBJ2-3	CASSLEAGGGPDTQYF
TRBV27	TRBJ2-1	CASLPGQSSYNEQFF
TRBV30	TRBJ2-1	CAGRGLAYNEQFF
TRBV6-5	TRBJ1-2	CASSYGGAGGYTF
TRBV2	TRBJ2-5	CASSATSGGGETQYF
TRBV7-9	TRBJ1-5	CASSLVAGHYEPQHF
TRBV7-2	TRBJ2-3	CASSLGTNLVNTQYF
TRBV2	TRBJ2-2	CASRGAGELFF
TRBV3-1/TRBV3-2	TRBJ1-3	CASSRPGQSSGNTIYF
TRBV3-1/TRBV3-2	TRBJ2-4	CASSSREDIQYF
TRBV4-1	TRBJ2-2	CASSQGGDTGELFF
TRBV27	TRBJ2-5	CASKPDSTRETQYF
TRBV5-6	TRBJ1-1	CASSLEAGGVKTEAFF
TRBV10-2	TRBJ1-1	CASSEMSGGAFF
TRBV12-3/TRBV12-4	TRBJ1-2	CASSLDRAGGYTF
TRBV2	TRBJ1-2	CASSEAGPYGYTF
TRBV5-1	TRBJ2-5	CASSLGLGGAGETQYF
TRBV5-1	TRBJ2-2	CASSSSKNTGELFF
TRBV11-2	TRBJ2-3	CASSILSGGAGTDTQYF
TRBV5-1	TRBJ1-2	CASSLDRVGNGYTF
TRBV12-3/TRBV12-4	TRBJ1-2	CASSFREGGYTF
TRBV6-5	TRBJ1-4	CASSSRVLSEKLFF
TRBV19	TRBJ1-5	CASSIPPRTGNQPQHF
TRBV10-3	TRBJ1-5	CANRDRDDGPQHF
TRBV6-5	TRBJ2-3	CASRQGGGTDTQYF
TRBV12-3/TRBV12-4	TRBJ2-2	CASSFRVGELFF
TRBV18	TRBJ1-1	CASSPPPRDMNTEAFF
TRBV30	TRBJ1-4	CAWRSDHNEKLFF
TRBV19	TRBJ2-2	CASSDASGGNTGELFF
TRBV19	TRBJ2-7	CASTARDNTYEQYF
TRBV11-2	TRBJ2-1	CASSLAGGGGLYNEQFF
TRBV6-5	TRBJ2-5	CASSYSGAPQETQYF
TRBV5-6	TRBJ2-7	CASSWGGGDEQYF
TRBV14	TRBJ2-3	CASSQALTDTQYF
TRBV19	TRBJ2-2	CASSNPGQGIVVAGELFF
TRBV25-1	TRBJ2-7	CASSLTGTGFYEQYF
TRBV2	TRBJ1-2	CASTLNREHFQKDYGYTF
TRBV27	TRBJ1-1	CASSFVPGGLAEAFF
TRBV5-1	TRBJ2-3	CASSLGGLGDTQYF
TRBV27	TRBJ2-1	CASSLLAGGLGYEQFF
TRBV19	TRBJ2-7	CASRRHSDNYEQYF
TRBV6-1	TRBJ1-3	CASSEGSAGSGNTIYF
TRBV3-1/TRBV3-2	TRBJ2-7	CASSQLAGRTYEQYF
TRBV19	TRBJ2-4	CASSPKLAGGLLAKNIQYF
TRBV18	TRBJ1-3	CASSPGTAGNTIYF
TRBV6-5	TRBJ1-2	CASSSPRDYGYTF
TRBV6-5	TRBJ1-6	CASSYRLTGRDSPLHF
TRBV18	TRBJ1-4	CASSPYPESRGGEKLFF
TRBV2	TRBJ1-5	CASSGGTAGGNQPQHF
TRBV12-1	TRBJ2-5	CASSQGLLFETQYF
TRBV6-5	TRBJ1-1	CASSTGTGGTEAFF